The 27 T cell receptor beta chains given below trace back to one sample, sequenced in a study of T cell repertoires in cytomegalovirus infection. No antigens are known for them. TCRdb redid the calling of the reads with MiXCR, one entry per CDR3 protein. The table includes some 940,000 distinct CDR3 sequences, approximately 30% detected once. Sequences were derived from cultured CD8+ T cells from PBMCs, sampled from culture after CMV antigen stimulation. These TCRs come from a human donor in good health (CMV status not recorded). Some clones in this sample may be carry-over from other donors' samples.

V and J are TRBV12-5 and TRBJ1-1; D possibly corresponds to TRBD1 (6 bases). CDR1 LGHNT and CDR2 FRNRAP come from the germline V gene. This CDR3 has 13 amino acids. V lost 6 bases, J lost 12 bases, and 20 bases lay in between. The CDR3 DNA is TGTGCTAGTGGGTCCTGGGGGGCAGAGGAAACTTTCTTT. This gives the protein CASGSWGAEETFF.

V is TRBV7-8 and J is TRBJ2-1; D may be TRBD1 or TRBD2 (5 bases each). The CDR3 loop spans 15 amino acids. V was clipped by 2 bases and J by 5 bases, with 13 bases between them. Germline loops: CDR1 SGHVS, CDR2 FQNEAQ. CDR3 in amino acids: CASSLRTGPNNEQFF. The CDR3 DNA follows: TGTGCCAGCAGCTTACGGACGGGACCGAACAATGAGCAGTTCTTC.

This clonotype was counted many times. The chain is built from TRBV7-6 and TRBJ2-1, with D possibly being TRBD2 (6 bases). V was cut by 1 base and J by 7 bases, with 17 bases left in between. The CDR3 totals 16 residues. Germline loops: CDR1 SGHVS, CDR2 FNYEAQ. The CDR3 loop reads CASSLEGGTPSNEQFF. For the CDR3, the DNA is TGTGCCAGCAGCTTAGAGGGTGGGACTCCCTCAAATGAGCAGTTCTTC.

V is TRBV2 and J is TRBJ1-5, with unresolved D. CDR1 is SNHLY and CDR2 is FYNNEI in the germline V gene. This CDR3 is 15 amino acids long. V lost 3 bases and J 0 bases, leaving 9 bases between the germline ends. The CDR3 loop is CASSDLIPSNQPQHF. As DNA, the CDR3 is TGTGCCAGCAGTGACTTGATTCCTAGCAATCAGCCCCAGCATTTT.

In this sample, this clonotype turned up many times. The V gene is TRBV7-2, the J gene TRBJ2-5, with D unclear. Trimming removed 4 bases from V and 9 bases from J, with 9 bases in between. The CDR3 sequence is 11 residues long. The V gene's germline CDR1 is SGHTA and CDR2 FQGNSA. The CDR3 is CASSSRSPQYF. The CDR3 DNA reads TGTGCCAGCAGCTCCCGAAGCCCCCAGTACTTC.

This clonotype was counted a few times. The rearrangement joins TRBV6-5 to TRBJ1-2; 10 bases are shared with TRBD1. Germline V CDR1 and CDR2: MNHEY, SVGAGI. J gave up 3 bases and V 0 bases, and 4 bases lay outside the gene matches. The CDR3 has 16 residues. CDR3 nucleotide sequence: TGTGCCAGCAGTTACTCTGGGACAGGGGAGGACTATGGCTACACCTTC. Protein sequence: CASSYSGTGEDYGYTF.

In this sample, this clonotype turned up a few times. The chain couples TRBV4-3 to TRBJ1-6; TRBD1 matches at 8 bases. This CDR3 region has 15 residues. The germline V gene has CDR1 LGHNA and CDR2 YSLEER. The J segment lost 9 bases and the V segment lost 0 bases, leaving 4 bases of the junction unmatched. CDR3 amino acids: CASSQDGQGVSPLHF. CDR3 nucleotide sequence: TGCGCCAGCAGCCAAGACGGACAGGGCGTTTCACCCCTCCACTTT.

This chain joins TRBV7-3 and TRBJ2-3; possibly TRBD2 for D (7 bases). Per the germline V gene, CDR1 is SGHTA and CDR2 is FQGTGA. Trimming cost V 9 bases and J 1 base, with 11 bases left between them. The CDR3 totals 13 residues. The CDR3 loop is CASWGGGTDTQYF. Here the CDR3 DNA reads TGTGCCAGTTGGGGGGGCGGCACAGATACGCAGTATTTT.

The chain uses TRBV7-8 and TRBJ2-4; D is unresolved. Germline loops: CDR1 SGHVS, CDR2 FQNEAQ. The CDR3 has 13 amino acids. The germline V and J ends were trimmed by 2 bases and 3 bases, with 5 bases remaining between them. CDR3: CASSLRVKNIQYF. The CDR3 DNA follows: TGTGCCAGCAGCTTAAGGGTCAAAAACATTCAGTACTTC.

V and J are TRBV5-8 and TRBJ1-2, with TRBD1 as a possible D gene (6 bases). Germline V lookup: CDR1 SGHTS, CDR2 YDEGEE. The CDR3 loop spans 16 amino acids. The germline V and J ends were trimmed by 0 bases and 8 bases, with 20 bases remaining between them. The CDR3 region is CASSLATGSEAKGYTF. The CDR3 bases are TGTGCCAGCAGCTTGGCGACAGGATCGGAGGCGAAAGGCTACACCTTC.

Concerning this clonotype: This may be a read error: a much more frequent sequence differs by one nucleotide. This chain joins TRBV27 and TRBJ1-2; 10 bases are a match to TRBD1. Germline values: CDR1 MNHEY, CDR2 SMNVEV (reference sequence). The CDR3 totals 13 residues. The CDR3 DNA reads TGTGTCAGCAGCTATGGGACAGGGGACGGCTACACCTTC. Translating it yields CVSSYGTGDGYTF.

The genes are TRBV28 and TRBJ1-5, with D possibly matching TRBD1 (6 bases). V was trimmed by 5 bases and J by 9 bases, leaving 11 bases between them. Germline V lookup: CDR1 MDHEN, CDR2 SYDVKM. This CDR3 comprises 12 residues. In DNA, the CDR3 is TGTGCCAGCAGTCTGCCCAGGGGGCCCCAGCATTTT. It encodes CASSLPRGPQHF.

V and J are TRBV19 and TRBJ2-1; maybe TRBD1 (5 bases). Trimming took off 7 bases at V and 3 bases at J, with 13 bases between the two ends. The CDR3 consists of 14 residues. Germline CDR1 and CDR2: LNHDA and SQIVND (reference sequence). CDR3 nucleotide sequence: TGTGCCAGTACCCCCACAGGCATCTACAATGAGCAGTTCTTC. Translation gives CASTPTGIYNEQFF.

This clonotype occurred many times. The chain carries TRBV4-1 and TRBJ2-3; D ambiguous. The ends were cut back, 0 bases at V and 0 bases at J, with 10 bases in the middle. Germline V CDR1 and CDR2: MGHRA, YSYEKL. The CDR3 totals 16 residues. The CDR3 is CASSQDGRYSTDTQYF. CDR3 nucleotide sequence: TGCGCCAGCAGCCAAGATGGGCGTTACAGCACAGATACGCAGTATTTT.

V is TRBV5-6 and J is TRBJ2-1, with D unresolved. Trimming took 0 bases from V and 4 from J, leaving 8 bases between them. There are 14 residues in the CDR3. CDR1 is SGHDT, CDR2 YYEEEE, per germline. This chain's CDR3 is CASSLAPFYNEQFF. The DNA of the CDR3 is TGTGCCAGCAGCTTGGCTCCCTTTTACAATGAGCAGTTCTTC.

This clonotype was seen a single time. This chain joins TRBV19 and TRBJ2-5, with 8 bases identical to TRBD2. In germline, CDR1 is LNHDA, CDR2 SQIVND (reference sequence). The length of the CDR3 is 15 residues. Unmatched junction bases numbered 12, after V lost 5 bases and J lost 7 bases. The CDR3 is CASSPRGGAYGTQYF. Here the CDR3 DNA reads TGTGCCAGTAGTCCCCGGGGGGGCGCGTATGGGACCCAGTACTTC.

This clonotype occurred a few times. The V and J genes are TRBV12-3 or TRBV12-4 and TRBJ1-2, with D hard to call. Trimming stripped 0 bases from V and 8 bases from J, with 13 bases between. CDR3 length: 14 amino acids. Written as DNA, the CDR3 is TGTGCCAGCAGTTTAGCAGCCGCTCGACGGGGCTACACCTTC. It encodes CASSLAAARRGYTF.

This clonotype was counted a few times. This sequence joins TRBV20-1 and TRBJ2-3; 8 bases fit TRBD2. V lost 7 bases and J lost 3; bases outside the gene matches: 9. Germline values: CDR1 DFQATT, CDR2 SNEGSKA (reference sequence). The CDR3 is 14 residues long. CDR3 nucleotide sequence: TGCAGTGGGGCGGCCAGCGGGGGAACAGATACGCAGTATTTT. This codes for CSGAASGGTDTQYF.

The chain employs TRBV7-4 and TRBJ2-4; D not resolved. Per the germline V gene, CDR1 is SGHVT and CDR2 is SQSDAQ. The CDR3 contains 13 residues. The V and J ends lost 5 bases and 4 bases respectively, with 9 bases between them. Written as DNA, the CDR3 is TGTGCCAGCAGCCCGGCGGATAAAAACATTCAGTACTTC. Translated, it gives CASSPADKNIQYF.

This clonotype was seen a handful of times. The chain has TRBV6-6 and TRBJ2-7; D uncertain. This CDR3 has 13 amino acids. V lost 8 bases, J lost 3 bases, and 14 bases lay in between. CDR1 MNHNY and CDR2 SVGAGI come from the germline V gene (reference sequence). The CDR3 sequence is CASAGSAFYEQYV. The CDR3 DNA follows: TGTGCCAGCGCAGGATCGGCTTTCTACGAGCAGTACGTC.

This chain connects TRBV4-1 to TRBJ2-7; D may match TRBD1 or TRBD2 (5 bases each). In germline, CDR1 is MGHRA, CDR2 YSYEKL. Trimming took off 0 bases at V and 0 bases at J, with 6 bases between the two ends. The CDR3 spans 14 residues. This chain's CDR3 is CASSQERGSYEQYV. The CDR3 DNA is TGCGCCAGCAGCCAAGAGAGGGGCTCCTACGAGCAGTACGTC.

In DNA, the CDR3 is TGTGCCAGCAGCTTAGGAAAGTCCCAGGGGGCGCGAGGCTACACCTTC. Residues: CASSLGKSQGARGYTF. This rearrangement joins TRBV7-6 to TRBJ1-2, with 8 bases matching TRBD1. The CDR3 is 16 residues long. The germline gives CDR1 SGHVS, CDR2 FNYEAQ. The V gene end was trimmed by 1 base and the J gene end by 8 bases; junction bases not matched to a gene: 12.

This chain uses TRBV3-1 with TRBJ2-7; D call uncertain. Germline assignment: CDR1 LGHDT and CDR2 YNNKEL (reference sequence). There are 15 residues in the CDR3. Trimming stripped 1 base from V and 3 bases from J, with 13 bases between. CDR3 loop: CASSQVLGFDYEQYF. CDR3 sequence (DNA): TGTGCCAGCAGCCAAGTCTTAGGGTTCGACTACGAGCAGTACTTC.

This clonotype was recorded at least ten times. CDR3 in amino acids: CASSLDGPSSYNEQFF. As DNA, the CDR3 is TGTGCCAGCAGCTTGGACGGCCCCAGCTCCTACAATGAGCAGTTCTTC. The rearrangement links TRBV7-2 to TRBJ2-1; D not resolved. CDR3 size: 16 residues. The germline V gene has CDR1 SGHTA and CDR2 FQGNSA. The V end was cut by 3 bases, the J end by 0 bases, with 12 bases between. Using reference TRBV7-2 and TRBJ2-1 for the parts outside the CDR3, the full variable domain is GAGVSQSPSNKVTEKGKDVELRCDPISGHTALYWYRQSLGQGLEFLIYFQGNSAPDKSGLPSDRFSAERTGGSVSTLTIQRTQQEDSAVYLCASSLDGPSSYNEQFFGPGTRLTVL.

This clonotype was recorded many times. The chain combines TRBV27 with TRBJ1-5, with D unresolved. This CDR3 spans 12 amino acids. Trimming pared 8 bases from V and 9 bases from J, leaving 14 bases between. CDR1 MNHEY and CDR2 SMNVEV come from the germline V gene (reference sequence). In nucleotides, the CDR3 is TGTGCCAGCGCACGACGGGGTCTGCCCCAGCATTTT. Translating gives CASARRGLPQHF.

This clonotype was seen a handful of times. The CDR3: CASSVVNNYGYTF. In DNA, the CDR3 is TGTGCCAGCAGCGTGGTTAACAACTATGGCTACACCTTC. The gene calls are TRBV5-8 and TRBJ1-2; D is unclear. The V end was cut by 4 bases, the J end by 2 bases, with 9 bases between. This CDR3 region has 13 residues. The germline V gene has CDR1 SGHTS and CDR2 YDEGEE.

This clonotype was detected only once. This chain links TRBV11-2 with TRBJ2-2; 9 bases align to TRBD1. V lost 5 bases and J lost 3; bases outside the gene matches: 7. The CDR3 contains 16 residues. CDR1 is SGHAT and CDR2 is FQNNGV in the germline V gene. This chain's CDR3 is CASSRSTGGYTGELFF. In DNA, the CDR3 is TGTGCCAGCAGCCGGAGCACAGGGGGCTACACCGGGGAGCTGTTTTTT.